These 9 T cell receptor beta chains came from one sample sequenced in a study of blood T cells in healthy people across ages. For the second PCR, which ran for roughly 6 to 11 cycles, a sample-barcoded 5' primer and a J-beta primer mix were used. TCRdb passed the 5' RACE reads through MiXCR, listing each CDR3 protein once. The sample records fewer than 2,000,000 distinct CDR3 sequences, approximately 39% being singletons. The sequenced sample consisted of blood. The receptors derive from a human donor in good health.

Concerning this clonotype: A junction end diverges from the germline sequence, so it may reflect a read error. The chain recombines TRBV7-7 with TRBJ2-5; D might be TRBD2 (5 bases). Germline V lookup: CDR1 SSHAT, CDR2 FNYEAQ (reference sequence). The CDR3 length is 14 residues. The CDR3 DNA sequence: TGTGCTAGCAGCCGAGACCTAGCATCCGAGACCCAGTACTTC. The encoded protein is CASSRDLASETQYF.

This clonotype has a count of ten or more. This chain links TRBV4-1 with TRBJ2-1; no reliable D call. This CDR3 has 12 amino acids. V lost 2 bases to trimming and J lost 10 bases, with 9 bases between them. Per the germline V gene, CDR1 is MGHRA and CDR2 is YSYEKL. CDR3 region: CASSQLKGEQFF. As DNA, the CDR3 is TGCGCCAGCAGCCAACTAAAAGGGGAGCAGTTCTTC.

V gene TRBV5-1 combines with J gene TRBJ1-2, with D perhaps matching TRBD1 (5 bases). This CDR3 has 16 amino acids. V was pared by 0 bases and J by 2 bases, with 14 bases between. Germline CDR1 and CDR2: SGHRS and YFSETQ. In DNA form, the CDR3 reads TGCGCCAGCAGCTTGGGAGTGGACACACGGAACTATGGCTACACCTTC. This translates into CASSLGVDTRNYGYTF.

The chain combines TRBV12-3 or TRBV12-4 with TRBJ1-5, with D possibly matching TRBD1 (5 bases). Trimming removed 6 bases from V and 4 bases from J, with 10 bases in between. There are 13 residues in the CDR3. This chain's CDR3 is CASSRDQNQPQHF. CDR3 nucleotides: TGTGCCAGCAGCCGGGACCAAAATCAGCCCCAGCATTTT.

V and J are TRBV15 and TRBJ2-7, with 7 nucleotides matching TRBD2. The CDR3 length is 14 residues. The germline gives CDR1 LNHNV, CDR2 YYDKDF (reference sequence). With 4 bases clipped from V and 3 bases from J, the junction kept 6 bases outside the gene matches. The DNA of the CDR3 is TGTGCCACCAGCATGAGCGGGGTGAACTACGAGCAGTACTTC. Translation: CATSMSGVNYEQYF. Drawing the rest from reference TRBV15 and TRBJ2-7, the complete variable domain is DAMVIQNPRYQVTQFGKPVTLSCSQTLNHNVMYWYQQKSSQAPKLLFHYYDKDFNNEADTPDNFQSRRPNTSFCFLDIRSPGLGDTAMYLCATSMSGVNYEQYFGPGTRLTVT.

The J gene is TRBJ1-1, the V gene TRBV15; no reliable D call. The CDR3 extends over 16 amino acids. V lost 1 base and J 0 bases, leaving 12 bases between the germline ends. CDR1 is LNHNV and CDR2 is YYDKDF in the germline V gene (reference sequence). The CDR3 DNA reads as TGTGCCACCAGCAGAGGAGGCAGTCGAATGAACACTGAAGCTTTCTTT. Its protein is CATSRGGSRMNTEAFF.

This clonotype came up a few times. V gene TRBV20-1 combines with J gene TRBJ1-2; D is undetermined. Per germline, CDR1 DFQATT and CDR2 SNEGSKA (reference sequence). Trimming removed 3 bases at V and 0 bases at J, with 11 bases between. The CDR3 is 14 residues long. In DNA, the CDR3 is TGCAGTGCTAGTAGGCAGTTAGCTAACTATGGCTACACCTTC. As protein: CSASRQLANYGYTF.

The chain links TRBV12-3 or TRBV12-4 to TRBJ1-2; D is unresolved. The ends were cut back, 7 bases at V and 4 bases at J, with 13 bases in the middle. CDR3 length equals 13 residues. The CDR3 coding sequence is TGTGCCAGCACTGTGGGCATTATCTATGGCTACACCTTC. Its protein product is CASTVGIIYGYTF.

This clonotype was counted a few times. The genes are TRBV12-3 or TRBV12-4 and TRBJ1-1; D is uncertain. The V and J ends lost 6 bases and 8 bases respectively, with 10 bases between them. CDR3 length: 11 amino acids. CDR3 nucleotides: TGTGCCAGCAGCGACACCAGGGAAGCTTTCTTT. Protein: CASSDTREAFF.